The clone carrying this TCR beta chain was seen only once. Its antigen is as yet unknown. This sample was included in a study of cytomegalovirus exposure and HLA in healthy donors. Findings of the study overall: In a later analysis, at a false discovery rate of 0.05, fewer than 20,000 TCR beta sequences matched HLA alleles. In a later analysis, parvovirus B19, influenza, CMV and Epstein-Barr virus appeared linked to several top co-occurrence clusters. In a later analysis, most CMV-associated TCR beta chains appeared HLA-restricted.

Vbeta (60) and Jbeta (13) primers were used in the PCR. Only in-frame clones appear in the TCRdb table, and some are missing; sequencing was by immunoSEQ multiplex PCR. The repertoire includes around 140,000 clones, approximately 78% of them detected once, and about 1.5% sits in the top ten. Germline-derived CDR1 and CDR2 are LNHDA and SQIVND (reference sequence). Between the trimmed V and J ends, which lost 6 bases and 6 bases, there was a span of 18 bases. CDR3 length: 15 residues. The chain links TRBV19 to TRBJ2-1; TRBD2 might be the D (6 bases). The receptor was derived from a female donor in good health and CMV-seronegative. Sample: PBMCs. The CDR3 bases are TGTGCCAGTAGCCTTGGTTCGGCTAGCGCCAATGAGCAGTTCTTC. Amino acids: CASSLGSASANEQFF. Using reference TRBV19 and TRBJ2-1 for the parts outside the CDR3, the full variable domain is DGGITQSPKYLFRKEGQNVTLSCEQNLNHDAMYWYRQDPGQGLRLIYYSQIVNDFQKGDIAEGYSVSREKKESFPLTVTSAQKNPTAFYLCASSLGSASANEQFFGPGTRLTVL.